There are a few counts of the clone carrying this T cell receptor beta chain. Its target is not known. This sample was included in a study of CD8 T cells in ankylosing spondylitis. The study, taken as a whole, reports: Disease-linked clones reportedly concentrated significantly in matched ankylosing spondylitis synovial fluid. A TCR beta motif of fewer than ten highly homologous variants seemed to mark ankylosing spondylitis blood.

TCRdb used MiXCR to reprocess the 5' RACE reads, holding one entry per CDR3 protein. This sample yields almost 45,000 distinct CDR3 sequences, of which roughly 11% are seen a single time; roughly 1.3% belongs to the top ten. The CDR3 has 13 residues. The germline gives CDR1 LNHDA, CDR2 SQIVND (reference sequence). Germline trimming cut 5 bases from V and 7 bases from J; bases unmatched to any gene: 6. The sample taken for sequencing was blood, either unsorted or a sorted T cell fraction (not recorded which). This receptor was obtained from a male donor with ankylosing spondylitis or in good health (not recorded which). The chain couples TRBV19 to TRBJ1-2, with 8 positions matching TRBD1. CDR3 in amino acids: CASSSQGALGYTF. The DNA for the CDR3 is TGTGCCAGTAGTTCCCAGGGGGCCCTTGGCTACACCTTC.